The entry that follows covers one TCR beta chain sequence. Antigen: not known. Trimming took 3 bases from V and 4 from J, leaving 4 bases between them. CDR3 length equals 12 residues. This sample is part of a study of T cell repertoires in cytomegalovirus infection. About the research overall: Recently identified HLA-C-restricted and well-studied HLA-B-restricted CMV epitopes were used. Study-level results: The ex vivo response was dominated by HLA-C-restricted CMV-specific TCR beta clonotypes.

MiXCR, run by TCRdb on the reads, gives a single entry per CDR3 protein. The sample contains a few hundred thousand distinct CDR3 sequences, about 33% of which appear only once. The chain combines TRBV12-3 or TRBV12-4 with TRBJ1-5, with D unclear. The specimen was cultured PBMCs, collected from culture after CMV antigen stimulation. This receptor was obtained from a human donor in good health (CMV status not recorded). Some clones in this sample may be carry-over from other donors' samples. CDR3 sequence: CASSFWNQPQHF. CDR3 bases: TGTGCCAGCAGTTTTTGGAATCAGCCCCAGCATTTT.